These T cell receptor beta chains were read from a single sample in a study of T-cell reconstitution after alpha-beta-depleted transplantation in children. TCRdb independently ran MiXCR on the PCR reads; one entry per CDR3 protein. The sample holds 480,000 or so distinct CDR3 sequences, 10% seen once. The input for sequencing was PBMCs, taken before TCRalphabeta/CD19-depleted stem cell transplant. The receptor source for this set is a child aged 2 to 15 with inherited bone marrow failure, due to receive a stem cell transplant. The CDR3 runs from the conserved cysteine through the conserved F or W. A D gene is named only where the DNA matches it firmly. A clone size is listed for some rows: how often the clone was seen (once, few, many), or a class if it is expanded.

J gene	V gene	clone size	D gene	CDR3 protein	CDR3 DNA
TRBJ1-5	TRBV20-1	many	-	CSAWTASSNQPQHF	TGCAGTGCTTGGACAGCCTCCAGCAATCAGCCCCAGCATTTT
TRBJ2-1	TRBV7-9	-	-	CATPSVLDYNEQFF	TGTGCCACCCCTAGCGTACTGGACTACAATGAGCAGTTCTTC
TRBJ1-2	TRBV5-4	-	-	CASSPYRANGYTF	TGTGCCAGCAGCCCTTACAGGGCGAATGGCTACACCTTC
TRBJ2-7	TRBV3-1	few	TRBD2	CASSSGSAYEQYF	TGTGCCAGCAGCAGCGGGAGTGCCTACGAGCAGTACTTC
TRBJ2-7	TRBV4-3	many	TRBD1	CASSQVSGPPGQGSYEQYF	TGCGCCAGCAGCCAAGTGTCCGGGCCTCCGGGACAGGGGTCTTACGAGCAGTACTTC
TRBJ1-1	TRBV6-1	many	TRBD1	CASSGRQGNTEAFF	TGTGCCAGCAGTGGGAGACAGGGGAACACTGAAGCTTTCTTT
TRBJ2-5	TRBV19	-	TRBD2	CASSASGSDGDQETQYF	TGTGCCAGTTCGGCTAGCGGGAGTGACGGGGACCAAGAGACCCAGTACTTC
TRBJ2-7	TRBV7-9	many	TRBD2	CASSPRGLAGPYEQYF	TGTGCCAGCAGCCCAAGGGGACTAGCGGGCCCCTACGAGCAGTACTTC
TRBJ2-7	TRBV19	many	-	CASSRRKDNSYEQYF	TGTGCCAGTAGTAGAAGAAAGGACAACTCCTACGAGCAGTACTTC
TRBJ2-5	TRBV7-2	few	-	CASRERGETQYF	TGTGCCAGCAGAGAAAGGGGAGAGACCCAGTACTTC
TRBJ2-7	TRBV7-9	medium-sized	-	CASSPPTGSYEQYF	TGTGCCAGCAGCCCACCTACAGGATCCTACGAGCAGTACTTC
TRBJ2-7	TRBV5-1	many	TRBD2	CASSLLAGNYEQYF	TGCGCCAGCAGCTTACTAGCGGGAAACTACGAGCAGTACTTC
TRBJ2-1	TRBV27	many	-	CASSLLTLWSGDNEQFF	TGTGCCAGCAGTCTCCTAACGCTATGGAGCGGAGACAATGAGCAGTTCTTC
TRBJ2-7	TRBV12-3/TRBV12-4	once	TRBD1	CASSYAGGYEQYF	TGTGCCAGCAGTTACGCAGGGGGCTACGAGCAGTACTTC
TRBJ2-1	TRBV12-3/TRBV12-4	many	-	CASSFGRDYNEQFF	TGTGCCAGCAGTTTTGGGCGGGACTACAATGAGCAGTTCTTC
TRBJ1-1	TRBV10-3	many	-	CAISESDSRWSTEAFF	TGTGCCATCAGTGAATCTGACAGCCGGTGGAGCACTGAAGCTTTCTTT
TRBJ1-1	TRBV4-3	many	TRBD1	CASSQIINRGTEAFF	TGCGCCAGCAGCCAAATAATTAACAGGGGCACTGAAGCTTTCTTT
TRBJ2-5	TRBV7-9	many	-	CASNVGDQETQYF	TGTGCCAGCAATGTAGGGGACCAAGAGACCCAGTACTTC
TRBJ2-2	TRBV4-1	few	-	CASSHRLAVTGELFF	TGCGCCAGCAGCCATCGTCTAGCTGTGACCGGGGAGCTGTTTTTT
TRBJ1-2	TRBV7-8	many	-	CASSLYPNPYGYTF	TGTGCCAGCAGCTTATACCCAAACCCCTATGGCTACACCTTC
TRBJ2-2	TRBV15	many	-	CATSRTGTALNTGELFF	TGTGCCACCAGCAGAACTGGGACTGCCCTGAACACCGGGGAGCTGTTTTTT
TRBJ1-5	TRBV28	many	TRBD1	CASSSDRIGNQPQHF	TGTGCCAGCAGTTCGGACAGGATCGGCAATCAGCCCCAGCATTTT
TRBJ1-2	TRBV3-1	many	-	CASSPSVLGGYTF	TGTGCCAGCAGCCCCTCAGTGCTAGGTGGCTACACCTTC
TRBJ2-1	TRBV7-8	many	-	CASSILANEQFF	TGTGCCAGCAGCATACTAGCTAATGAGCAGTTCTTC
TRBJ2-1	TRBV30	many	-	CAWQMHSGSYNEQFF	TGTGCCTGGCAAATGCACAGTGGTTCCTACAATGAGCAGTTCTTC
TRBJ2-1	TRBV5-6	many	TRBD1	CASSVGTGRVNEQFF	TGTGCCAGCAGCGTAGGGACAGGGCGGGTAAATGAGCAGTTCTTC